This TCR beta chain was documented in a study of cytomegalovirus exposure and HLA in healthy donors. Study-wide context: It was reported in a later analysis that the same platform had been used for the 90 to 150 validation repertoires as for the roughly 700 first-cohort repertoires. Study-wide findings and caveats: High specificity and sensitivity for cytomegalovirus status were reported for the classifier. For most TCR sequences rarity was the rule, although some public TCRs occurred in many donors. First-cohort TCR clusters were later found to tend to co-occur in the approximately 120 validation repertoires.

V was shortened by 0 bases and J by 2 bases, with 21 bases between the two germline ends. The CDR3 is made up of 18 amino acids. The V gene's germline CDR1 is GTSNPN and CDR2 SVGIG (reference sequence). This clone appeared a single time. The antigen is not known. Measured with immunoSEQ multiplex PCR; TCRdb has only the in-frame clones, and not every one. The table records 95,000 to 120,000 clones, approximately 86% of them present only once. Sample: PBMCs. The V and J genes are TRBV30 and TRBJ2-3; weak D call: TRBD1 (6 bases). The origin of this receptor is a young woman in good health and CMV-seronegative. CDR3 nucleotide sequence: TGTGCCTGGAGTGTAAGGCTATCGAGGACAGATCCCACAGATACGCAGTATTTT. Residues: CAWSVRLSRTDPTDTQYF.